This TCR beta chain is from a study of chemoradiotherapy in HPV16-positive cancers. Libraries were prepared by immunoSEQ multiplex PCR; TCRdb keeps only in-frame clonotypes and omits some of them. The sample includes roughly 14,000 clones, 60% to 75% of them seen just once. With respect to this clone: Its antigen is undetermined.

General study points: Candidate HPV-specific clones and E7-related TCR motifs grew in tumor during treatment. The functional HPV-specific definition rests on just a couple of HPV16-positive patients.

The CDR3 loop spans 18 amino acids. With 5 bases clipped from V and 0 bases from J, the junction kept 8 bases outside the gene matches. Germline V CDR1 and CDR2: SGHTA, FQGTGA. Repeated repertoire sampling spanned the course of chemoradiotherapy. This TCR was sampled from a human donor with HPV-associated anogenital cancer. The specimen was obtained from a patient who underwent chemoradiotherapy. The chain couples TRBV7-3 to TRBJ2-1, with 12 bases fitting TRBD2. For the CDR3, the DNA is TGTGCCAGCAGCCGTGGACTAGCGGGGATCAGCTCCTACAATGAGCAGTTCTTC. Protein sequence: CASSRGLAGISSYNEQFF.